This T cell receptor (beta chain) was sequenced in a study of shared clonotypes between healthy human individuals. Findings of the study overall: It was expected that sequencing depth would affect clonotype sharing among donors.

On this clone itself: Its antigen is unidentified.

Germline lookup yields CDR1 MNHNY and CDR2 SVGAGI (reference sequence). The ends lost 4 bases at V and 8 bases at J; junction bases unmatched: 5. The CDR3 extends over 14 amino acids. Measured with immunoSEQ multiplex PCR; TCRdb has only the in-frame clones, and not every one. Here the sample spans approximately 2.1 million clones, over 85% being singletons. V is TRBV6-6 and J is TRBJ1-6, with 7 bases fitting TRBD1. The receptor's source is a man between 18 and 29 years old in good health. Some clones in this sample may be carry-over from other donors' samples. The sample comprised naive CD4+ T cells from PBMCs. The subset was: CD45RA+ positively selected. CDR3 region: CASSSKGADSPLHF. The CDR3 DNA sequence: TGTGCCAGCAGTTCCAAGGGGGCTGATTCACCCCTCCACTTT.